This T cell receptor (beta chain) was documented in a study of radiation and T cells in renal cell carcinoma. Measured with immunoSEQ multiplex PCR; TCRdb has only the in-frame clones, and not every one. This table holds about 130,000 clones, around nine tenths found once. The time point: baseline pretreatment blood. Treatment noted: 15 Gy SBRT to primary tumor, nephrectomy 4 weeks later. Germline V lookup: CDR1 KGHSH, CDR2 LQKENI. Trimming took 2 bases from V and 0 from J, leaving 5 bases between them. CDR3 length: 13 amino acids. Details on this clone: Other DNA sequences within the sample encode an identical CDR3.

The V call is TRBV18, the J call TRBJ2-7; D perhaps matches TRBD2 (5 bases). This clonotype was sampled from a woman aged 45-65 years with renal cell carcinoma. The sequences come from blood, collected from a patient whose treatment included radiotherapy and nephrectomy. The CDR3 DNA reads TGTGCCAGCTCACCAGGGAGCTCCTACGAGCAGTACTTC. Amino acids: CASSPGSSYEQYF.